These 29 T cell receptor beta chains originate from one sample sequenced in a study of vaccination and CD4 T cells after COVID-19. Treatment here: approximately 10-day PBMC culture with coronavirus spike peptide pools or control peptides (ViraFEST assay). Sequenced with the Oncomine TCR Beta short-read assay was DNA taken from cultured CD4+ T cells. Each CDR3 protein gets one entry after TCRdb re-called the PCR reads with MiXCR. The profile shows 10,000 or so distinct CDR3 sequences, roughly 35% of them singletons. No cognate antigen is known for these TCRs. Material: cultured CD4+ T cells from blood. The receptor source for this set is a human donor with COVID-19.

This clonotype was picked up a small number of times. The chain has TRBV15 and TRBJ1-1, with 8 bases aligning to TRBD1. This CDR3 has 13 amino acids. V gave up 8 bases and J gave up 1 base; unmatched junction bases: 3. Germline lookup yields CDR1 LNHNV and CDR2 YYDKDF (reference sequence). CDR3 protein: CATAGTGNTEAFF. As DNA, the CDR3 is TGTGCCACCGCGGGGACAGGGAACACTGAAGCTTTCTTT.

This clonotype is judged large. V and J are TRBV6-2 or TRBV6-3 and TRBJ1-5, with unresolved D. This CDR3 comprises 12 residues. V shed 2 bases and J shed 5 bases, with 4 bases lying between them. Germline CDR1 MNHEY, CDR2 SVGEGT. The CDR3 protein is CASSYRDQPQHF. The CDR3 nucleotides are TGTGCCAGCAGTTACAGAGATCAGCCCCAGCATTTT.

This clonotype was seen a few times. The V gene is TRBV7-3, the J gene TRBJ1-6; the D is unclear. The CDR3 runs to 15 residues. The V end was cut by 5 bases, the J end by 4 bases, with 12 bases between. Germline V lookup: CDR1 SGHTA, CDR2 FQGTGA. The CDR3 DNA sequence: TGTGCCAGCAGCCGGAGGCCAGATTATAATTCACCCCTCCACTTT. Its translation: CASSRRPDYNSPLHF.

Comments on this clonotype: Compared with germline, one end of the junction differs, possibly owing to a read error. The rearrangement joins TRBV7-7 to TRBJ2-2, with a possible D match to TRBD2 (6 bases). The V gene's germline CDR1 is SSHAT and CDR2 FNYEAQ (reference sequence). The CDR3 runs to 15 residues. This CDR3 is CASSSGGIGVGEPFF. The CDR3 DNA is TGTGCTAGCAGCTCTGGAGGGATCGGGGTCGGGGAGCCGTTTTTT. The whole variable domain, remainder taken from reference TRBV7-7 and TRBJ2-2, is GAGVSQSPRYKVTKRGQDVTLRCDPISSHATLYWYQQALGQGPEFLTYFNYEAQPDKSGLPSDRFSAERPEGSISTLTIQRTEQRDSAMYRCASSSGGIGVGEPFFGEGSRLTVL.

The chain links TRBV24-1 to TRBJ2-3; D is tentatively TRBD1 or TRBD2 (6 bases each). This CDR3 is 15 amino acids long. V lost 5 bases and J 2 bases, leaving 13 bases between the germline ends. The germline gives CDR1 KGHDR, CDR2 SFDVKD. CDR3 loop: CATSVGGELTDTQYF. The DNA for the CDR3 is TGTGCCACCAGTGTGGGGGGCGAACTCACAGATACGCAGTATTTT.

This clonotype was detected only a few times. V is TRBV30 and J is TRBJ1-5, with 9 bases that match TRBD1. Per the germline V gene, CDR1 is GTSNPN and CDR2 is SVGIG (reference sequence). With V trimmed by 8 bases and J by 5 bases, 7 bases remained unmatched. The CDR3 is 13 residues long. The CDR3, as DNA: TGTGCCGGGGGGACAGGGCTGGATCAGCCCCAGCATTTT. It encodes CAGGTGLDQPQHF.

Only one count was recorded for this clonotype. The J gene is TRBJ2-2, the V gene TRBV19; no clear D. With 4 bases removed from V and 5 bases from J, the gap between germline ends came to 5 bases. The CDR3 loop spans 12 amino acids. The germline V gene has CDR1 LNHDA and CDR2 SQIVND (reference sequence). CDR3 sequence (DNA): TGTGCCAGTAGTAAGACAACCGGGGAGCTGTTTTTT. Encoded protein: CASSKTTGELFF. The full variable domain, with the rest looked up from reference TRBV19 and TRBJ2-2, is DGGITQSPKYLFRKEGQNVTLSCEQNLNHDAMYWYRQDPGQGLRLIYYSQIVNDFQKGDIAEGYSVSREKKESFPLTVTSAQKNPTAFYLCASSKTTGELFFGEGSRLTVL.

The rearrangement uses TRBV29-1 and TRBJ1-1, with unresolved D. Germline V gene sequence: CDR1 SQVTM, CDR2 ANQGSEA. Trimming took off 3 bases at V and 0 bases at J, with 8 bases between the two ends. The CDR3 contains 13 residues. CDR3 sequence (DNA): TGCAGCGTTGATCGGCGGTTGAACACTGAAGCTTTCTTT. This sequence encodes CSVDRRLNTEAFF. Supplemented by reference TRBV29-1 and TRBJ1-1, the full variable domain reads SAVISQKPSRDICQRGTSLTIQCQVDSQVTMMFWYRQQPGQSLTLIATANQGSEATYESGFVIDKFPISRPNLTFSTLTVSNMSPEDSSIYLCSVDRRLNTEAFFGQGTRLTVV.

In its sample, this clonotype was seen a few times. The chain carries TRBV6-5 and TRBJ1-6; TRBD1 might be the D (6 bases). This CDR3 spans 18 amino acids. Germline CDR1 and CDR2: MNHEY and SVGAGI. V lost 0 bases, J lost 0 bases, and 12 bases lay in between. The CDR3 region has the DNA TGTGCCAGCAGTTACTCTACAGGGCGAAGCTCCTATAATTCACCCCTCCACTTT. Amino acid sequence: CASSYSTGRSSYNSPLHF.

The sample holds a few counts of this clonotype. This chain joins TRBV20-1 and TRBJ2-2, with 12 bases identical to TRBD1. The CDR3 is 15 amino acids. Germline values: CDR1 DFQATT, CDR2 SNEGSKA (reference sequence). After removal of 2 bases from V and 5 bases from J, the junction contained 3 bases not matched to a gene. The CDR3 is CSARSGQGATGELFF. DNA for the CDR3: TGCAGTGCTAGATCGGGACAGGGGGCAACCGGGGAGCTGTTTTTT.

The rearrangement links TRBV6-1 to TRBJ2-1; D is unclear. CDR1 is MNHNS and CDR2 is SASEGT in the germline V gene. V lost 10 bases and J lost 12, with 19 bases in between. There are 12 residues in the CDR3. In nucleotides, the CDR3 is TGTGCCACTACCCCCGAACCCCCGCGGCAGTTCTTC. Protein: CATTPEPPRQFF.

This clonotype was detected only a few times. CDR3 residues: CASSLTDRDWGYGYTF. The CDR3 DNA is TGTGCCAGCAGCCTAACTGACCGGGACTGGGGCTATGGCTACACCTTC. This sequence joins TRBV12-3 or TRBV12-4 and TRBJ1-2, with D perhaps TRBD1 (5 bases). The CDR3 is 16 amino acids. V was cut by 6 bases and J by 4 bases, with 21 bases left in between.

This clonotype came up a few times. The CDR3 coding sequence is TGTGCCAGCAGCTTGACTCCTGGACAGGGAAAAGCTTTCTTT. Amino acid sequence: CASSLTPGQGKAFF. The rearrangement uses TRBV5-6 and TRBJ1-1, with 8 bases that match TRBD1. The junction had 8 bases not matched to a gene; V was cut back by 1 base and J by 9 bases. This CDR3 spans 14 amino acids. Germline CDR1 reads SGHDT; CDR2 reads YYEEEE.

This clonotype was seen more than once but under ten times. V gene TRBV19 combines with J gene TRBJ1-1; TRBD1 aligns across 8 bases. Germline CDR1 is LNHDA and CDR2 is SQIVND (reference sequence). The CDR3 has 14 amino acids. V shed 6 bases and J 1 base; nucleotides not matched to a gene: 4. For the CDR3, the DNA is TGTGCCAGTAGCGACAGGGGTCCGAACACTGAAGCTTTCTTT. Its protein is CASSDRGPNTEAFF.

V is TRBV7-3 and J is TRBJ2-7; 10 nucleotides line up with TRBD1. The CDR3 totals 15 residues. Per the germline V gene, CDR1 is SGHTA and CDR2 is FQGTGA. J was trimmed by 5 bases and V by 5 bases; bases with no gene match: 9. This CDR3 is CASSPGQGQDHEQYF. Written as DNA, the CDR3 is TGTGCCAGCAGCCCGGGACAGGGGCAGGACCACGAGCAGTACTTC.

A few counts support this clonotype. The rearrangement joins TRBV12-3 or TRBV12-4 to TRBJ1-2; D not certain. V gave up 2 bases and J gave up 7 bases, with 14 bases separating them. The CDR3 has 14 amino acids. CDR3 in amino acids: CASSLNNLYGGYTF. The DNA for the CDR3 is TGTGCCAGCAGTTTAAACAACCTCTATGGTGGCTACACCTTC.

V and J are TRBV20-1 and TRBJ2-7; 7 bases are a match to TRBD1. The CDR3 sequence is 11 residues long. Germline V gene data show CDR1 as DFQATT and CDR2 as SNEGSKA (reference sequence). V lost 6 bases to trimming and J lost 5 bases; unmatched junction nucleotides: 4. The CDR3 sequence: CSATDRDEQYF. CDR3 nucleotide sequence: TGCAGTGCAACTGACAGGGACGAGCAGTACTTC.

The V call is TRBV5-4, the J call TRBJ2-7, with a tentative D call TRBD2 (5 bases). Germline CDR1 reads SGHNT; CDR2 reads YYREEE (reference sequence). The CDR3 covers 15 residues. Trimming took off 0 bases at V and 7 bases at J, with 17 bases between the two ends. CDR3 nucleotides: TGTGCCAGCAGCTTGGCCGGACTGGAGGTGAGGGAGCAGTACTTC. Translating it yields CASSLAGLEVREQYF.

The CDR3 nucleotides are TGTGCCAGCAGCCAGGCGGGGGGGACCTACGAGCAGTACTTC. Translated, it gives CASSQAGGTYEQYF. The chain is built from TRBV4-2 and TRBJ2-7; 9 nucleotides match TRBD2. This CDR3 spans 14 amino acids. Germline CDR1 and CDR2: LGHNA and YNFKEQ. With 3 bases clipped from V and 2 bases from J, the junction kept 2 bases outside the gene matches.

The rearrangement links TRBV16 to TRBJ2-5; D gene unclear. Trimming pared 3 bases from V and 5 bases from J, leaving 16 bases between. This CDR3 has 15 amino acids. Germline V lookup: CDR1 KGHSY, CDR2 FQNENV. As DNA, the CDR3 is TGTGCCAGCAGCCACCGTGCCATGAAACCGGAGACCCAGTACTTC. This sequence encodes CASSHRAMKPETQYF.

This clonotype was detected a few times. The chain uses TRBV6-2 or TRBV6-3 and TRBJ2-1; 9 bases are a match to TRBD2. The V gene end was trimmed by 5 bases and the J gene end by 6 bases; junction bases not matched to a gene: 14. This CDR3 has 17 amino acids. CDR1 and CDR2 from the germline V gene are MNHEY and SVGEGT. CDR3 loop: CASSRLGGAGGPNEQFF. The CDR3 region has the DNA TGTGCCAGCAGTCGGCTGGGCGGTGCGGGGGGGCCCAATGAGCAGTTCTTC.

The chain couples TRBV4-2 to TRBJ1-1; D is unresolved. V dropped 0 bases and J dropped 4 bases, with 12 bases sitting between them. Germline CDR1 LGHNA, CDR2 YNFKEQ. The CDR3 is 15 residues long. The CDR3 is CASSQDSRGFTEAFF. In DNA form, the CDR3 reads TGTGCCAGCAGCCAAGATAGTAGAGGGTTCACTGAAGCTTTCTTT.

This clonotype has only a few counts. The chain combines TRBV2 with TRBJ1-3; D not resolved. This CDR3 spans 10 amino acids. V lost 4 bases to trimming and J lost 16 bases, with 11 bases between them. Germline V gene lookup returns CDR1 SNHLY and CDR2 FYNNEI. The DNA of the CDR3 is TGTGCCAGCAGTGGGCAGAATCCCTATTTT. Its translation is CASSGQNPYF.

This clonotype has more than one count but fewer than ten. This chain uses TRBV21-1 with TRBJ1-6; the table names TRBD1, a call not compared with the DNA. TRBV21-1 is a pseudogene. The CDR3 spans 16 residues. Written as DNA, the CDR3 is TGTGCCAGCAGCAAAGTAGGCAGGGCTAATAATTCACCCCTCCACTTT. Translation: CASSKVGRANNSPLHF.

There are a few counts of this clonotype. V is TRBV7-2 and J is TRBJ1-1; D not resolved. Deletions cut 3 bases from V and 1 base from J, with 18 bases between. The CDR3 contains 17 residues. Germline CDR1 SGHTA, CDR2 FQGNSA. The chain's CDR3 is CASSFLSGSGRNTEAFF. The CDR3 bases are TGTGCCAGCAGCTTCCTCTCTGGGAGTGGCAGGAACACTGAAGCTTTCTTT.

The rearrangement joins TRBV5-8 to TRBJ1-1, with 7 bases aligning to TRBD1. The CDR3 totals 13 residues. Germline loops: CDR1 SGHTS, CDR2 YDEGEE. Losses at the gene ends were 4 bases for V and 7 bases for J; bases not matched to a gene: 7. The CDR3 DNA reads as TGTGCCAGCAGCCGGACGACAGGGTATGAAGCTTTCTTT. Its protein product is CASSRTTGYEAFF. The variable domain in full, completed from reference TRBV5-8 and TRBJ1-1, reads EAGVTQSPTHLIKTRGQQATLRCSPISGHTSVYWYQQALGLGLQFLLWYDEGEERNRGNFPPRFSGRQFPNYSSELNVNALELEDSALYLCASSRTTGYEAFFGQGTRLTVV.

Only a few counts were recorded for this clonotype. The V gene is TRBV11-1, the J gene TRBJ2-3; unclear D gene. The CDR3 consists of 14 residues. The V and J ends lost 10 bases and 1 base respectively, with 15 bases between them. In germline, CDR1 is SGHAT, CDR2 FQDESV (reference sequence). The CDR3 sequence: CATGPTKGTDTQYF. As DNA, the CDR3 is TGTGCCACCGGACCCACCAAAGGCACAGATACGCAGTATTTT.

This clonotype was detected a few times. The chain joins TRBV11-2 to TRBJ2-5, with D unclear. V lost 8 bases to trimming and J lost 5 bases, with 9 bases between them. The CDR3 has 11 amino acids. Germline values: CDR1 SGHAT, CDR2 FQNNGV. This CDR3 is CASSPTETQYF. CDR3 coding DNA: TGTGCCAGCTCCCCAACCGAGACCCAGTACTTC.

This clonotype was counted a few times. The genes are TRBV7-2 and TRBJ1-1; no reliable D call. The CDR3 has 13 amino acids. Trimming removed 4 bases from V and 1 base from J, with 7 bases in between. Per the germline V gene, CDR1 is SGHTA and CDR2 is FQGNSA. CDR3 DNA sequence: TGTGCCAGCAGCTCTCCGTCGAACACTGAAGCTTTCTTT. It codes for CASSSPSNTEAFF.